This entry lists 13 T cell receptor beta chains sequenced from one sample in a study of blood T cells in healthy people across ages. Then a second PCR, running about 7 to 11 cycles, was carried out with a sample-barcoded 5' primer and a J-beta primer mix. TCRdb ran MiXCR on the 5' RACE reads and lists one entry per CDR3 protein. The data contain hundreds of thousands of distinct CDR3 sequences, roughly 44% of them singletons. Sequencing was done on a sample of blood. Receptor source: a man aged 60 to 75 in good health.

Concerning this clonotype itself: A much larger clone lies one base from this, so it may be a read error. The genes are TRBV5-1 and TRBJ2-1, with 8 bases matching TRBD2. Germline V CDR1 and CDR2: SGHRS, YFSETQ. CDR3 size: 14 residues. The CDR3 nucleotides are TGCGCCAGCAGCTTGGGACTAGCGTACAATGAGCGGTTCTTC. Translating it yields CASSLGLAYNERFF.

The gene calls are TRBV13 and TRBJ2-5; 10 bases line up with TRBD2. V lost 2 bases to trimming and J lost 5 bases; unmatched junction nucleotides: 8. The CDR3 consists of 16 residues. Germline V CDR1 and CDR2: PRHDT, FYEKMQ (reference sequence). The CDR3 DNA reads as TGTGCCAGCAGCTTACGAGCGGGGGGGCCACTTGAGACCCAGTACTTC. Protein sequence: CASSLRAGGPLETQYF.

The rearrangement uses TRBV11-1 and TRBJ2-7, with TRBD2 matching over 10 bases. The DNA end is more similar to TRBJ2-4, so the J call may be wrong. The CDR3 contains 16 residues. From germline, CDR1 is SGHAT and CDR2 FQDESV (reference sequence). CDR3 protein: CASSLQTSGYENIQYF. In DNA, the CDR3 is TGTGCCAGCAGCCTTCAGACTAGCGGGTACGAAAACATTCAGTACTTC.

In its sample, this clonotype was seen a few times. The chain combines TRBV28 with TRBJ2-1; 12 nucleotides line up with TRBD2. The germline V gene encodes CDR1 MDHEN and CDR2 SYDVKM. The CDR3 extends over 16 amino acids. With V trimmed by 5 bases and J by 7 bases, 9 bases remained unmatched. CDR3 in amino acids: CASSTFLAGGRNEQFF. The CDR3 DNA reads TGTGCCAGCAGTACCTTCCTAGCGGGGGGGCGTAATGAGCAGTTCTTC.

This clonotype was detected many times. CDR3 sequence (DNA): TGCAGCGCCCGGACGCAACCGGGGGAGCAGTACTTC. It translates to CSARTQPGEQYF. This chain links TRBV29-1 with TRBJ2-5; D may be TRBD2 (6 bases). The CDR3 runs to 12 residues. Trimming left V 7 bases short and J 11 bases short, with 20 bases between. CDR1 and CDR2 (germline): SQVTM, ANQGSEA.

V and J are TRBV6-2 or TRBV6-3 and TRBJ2-5; 9 bases map to TRBD1. The closer fit of TRBJ2-7 to the DNA end suggests the J call may be wrong. Germline V gene data show CDR1 as MNHEY and CDR2 as SVGEGT. The CDR3 is 15 amino acids. The CDR3 nucleotides are TGTGCCAGCAGAGGCCCGGGACAGGGATCGTTCGAGCAGTACTTC. This encodes CASRGPGQGSFEQYF.

This chain joins TRBV6-5 and TRBJ2-2; D not resolved. Between the trimmed V and J ends, which lost 2 bases and 11 bases, there was a span of 6 bases. Germline V lookup: CDR1 MNHEY, CDR2 SVGAGI. This CDR3 region has 11 residues. The CDR3 DNA is TGTGCCAGCAGTTACGGCGGCGAGCTGTTTTTT. Amino acids: CASSYGGELFF.

The CDR3 coding sequence is TGCAGTGCTAGAGCAATCGGGACACCCCTTCGGAGCTCCTACAATGAGCAGTTCTTC. It specifies CSARAIGTPLRSSYNEQFF. This chain uses TRBV20-1 with TRBJ2-1, with D possibly matching TRBD1 (6 bases). This CDR3 region has 19 residues. V lost 1 base and J lost 0, with 22 bases in between. Germline CDR1 is DFQATT and CDR2 is SNEGSKA (reference sequence).

Comment on this clonotype: An end of the junction does not agree with germline; a read error may underlie this. The chain joins TRBV4-3 to TRBJ1-1; the D gene is possibly TRBD1 (5 bases). Per germline, CDR1 LGHNA and CDR2 YSLEER. This CDR3 contains 14 residues. For the CDR3, the DNA is TGCGCCAGCAGCCAAGTTAGGTCGGACACTGGAGCTTTCTTT. It specifies CASSQVRSDTGAFF.

The rearrangement uses TRBV7-9 and TRBJ2-7, with D unclear. The length of the CDR3 is 13 residues. Germline V gene data show CDR1 as SEHNR and CDR2 as FQNEAQ (reference sequence). Trimming shortened V by 7 bases and J by 2 bases, and 12 bases separated the two germline ends. DNA for the CDR3: TGTGCCAGCAACCCTATTGGACCCTACGAGCAGTACTTC. It yields the protein CASNPIGPYEQYF. The entire variable domain, with the rest obtained from reference TRBV7-9 and TRBJ2-7, is as follows: DTGVSQNPRHKITKRGQNVTFRCDPISEHNRLYWYRQTLGQGPEFLTYFQNEAQLEKSRLLSDRFSAERPKGSFSTLEIQRTEQGDSAMYLCASNPIGPYEQYFGPGTRLTVT.

The genes are TRBV27 and TRBJ2-3, with 10 bases matching TRBD2. The CDR3 runs to 13 residues. Germline CDR1 MNHEY, CDR2 SMNVEV (reference sequence). After removal of 5 bases from V and 8 bases from J, the junction contained 4 bases not matched to a gene. The CDR3 nucleotides are TGTGCCAGCAGTCGACTAGCGGGCGGTACGCAGTATTTT. This translates into CASSRLAGGTQYF.

The chain couples TRBV20-1 to TRBJ2-7; D is ambiguous. This CDR3 spans 14 amino acids. The V end lost 1 base, the J end lost 3 bases, and 13 bases lay between the germline ends. Per germline, CDR1 DFQATT and CDR2 SNEGSKA (reference sequence). The CDR3, as DNA: TGCAGTGCTAGAGTGATTAACGCCGGCTACGAGCAGTACTTC. Protein: CSARVINAGYEQYF.

The V and J genes are TRBV5-1 and TRBJ2-2; 8 bases align to TRBD1. This CDR3 has 16 amino acids. Germline values: CDR1 SGHRS, CDR2 YFSETQ. The V and J ends lost 5 bases and 6 bases, in that order; junction bases with no gene match: 12. The CDR3, as DNA: TGCGCCAGCAGACTAATTGGAGGACAGGGTTCCGGGGAGCTGTTTTTT. Protein sequence: CASRLIGGQGSGELFF.